This is a list of T cell receptor beta chains from one sample in a study of shared clonotypes between healthy human individuals. Repertoires were generated with immunoSEQ multiplex PCR, while TCRdb's copy carries only in-frame clones and drops some. The sample has around 2,100,000 clones; about 94% are singletons. Input material: naive CD8+ T cells sorted from blood. The receptors stem from a man aged 18 to 35 in good health. Each CDR3 is given with its conserved first and last residue. Fields, in order: CDR3 DNA, CDR3 protein, V gene, J gene, D gene, clone size. The D gene is left open where the match is weak. The listing skips clone size in some rows; elsewhere it reads once, few, many or a size class.

DNA: TGTGCCAGCAGCCTGGGAAGGGTAGACTACGAGCAGTACTTC
CDR3: CASSLGRVDYEQYF
V: TRBV7-9
J: TRBJ2-7
D: -
size: -

DNA: TGTGCCAGCAGCTTACTTAGAGGGGCCGGGGAGACCCAGTACTTC
CDR3: CASSLLRGAGETQYF
V: TRBV11-2
J: TRBJ2-5
D: -
size: -

DNA: TGTGCCAGCAGCGTAGTCGGGACAGACTCTGGGGCCAACGTCCTGACTTTC
CDR3: CASSVVGTDSGANVLTF
V: TRBV9
J: TRBJ2-6
D: TRBD1
size: -

DNA: TGTGCCAGCAGCCCAGGACAGGGGGTCTACGAGCAGTACTTC
CDR3: CASSPGQGVYEQYF
V: TRBV7-6
J: TRBJ2-7
D: TRBD1
size: -

DNA: TGCGCCAGCAGCTTCACAGGGGTTCCCTACGAGCAGTACTTC
CDR3: CASSFTGVPYEQYF
V: TRBV5-1
J: TRBJ2-7
D: TRBD1
size: -

DNA: TGCAGCGGACGTGGGGGTGGGTCCTACGAGCAGTACTTC
CDR3: CSGRGGGSYEQYF
V: TRBV29-1
J: TRBJ2-7
D: -
size: -

DNA: TGTGCCAGCAGTTTATCCCCAACCTACGAGCAGTACTTC
CDR3: CASSLSPTYEQYF
V: TRBV27
J: TRBJ2-7
D: -
size: few

DNA: TGTGCCAGCAGTTACGGGACTGGCAGCGAGCAGTACTTC
CDR3: CASSYGTGSEQYF
V: TRBV27
J: TRBJ2-7
D: -
size: -

DNA: TGTGCCAGTAGTATTCTACAGAGCTACGAGCAGTACTTC
CDR3: CASSILQSYEQYF
V: TRBV19
J: TRBJ2-7
D: -
size: -

DNA: TGTGCCACCAGCAGAGTTATGGGCCAAGAGACCCAGTACTTC
CDR3: CATSRVMGQETQYF
V: TRBV15
J: TRBJ2-5
D: -
size: -

DNA: TGCGCCAGCAGCCCCCACGGACTAGCGACCGCCTACGAGCAGTACTTC
CDR3: CASSPHGLATAYEQYF
V: TRBV5-1
J: TRBJ2-7
D: TRBD2
size: -

DNA: TGTGCCAGTAGTATTTGGGCGGGGAGCACAGATACGCAGTATTTT
CDR3: CASSIWAGSTDTQYF
V: TRBV19
J: TRBJ2-3
D: -
size: -

DNA: TGTGCCAGCAGAGGAGGCTCCTATAATTCACCCCTCCACTTT
CDR3: CASRGGSYNSPLHF
V: TRBV11-2
J: TRBJ1-6
D: -
size: -

DNA: TGTGCCAGCAGCTCGGGACAGAGTCAAGAGACCCAGTACTTC
CDR3: CASSSGQSQETQYF
V: TRBV5-4
J: TRBJ2-5
D: TRBD1
size: -

DNA: TGTGCCTGGTGCCAACACTCTGGGGCCAACGTCCTGACTTTC
CDR3: CAWCQHSGANVLTF
V: TRBV30
J: TRBJ2-6
D: -
size: -

DNA: TGTGCCAGCAGCTCCCTCCTCATGGTGGAAGAGACCCAGTACTTC
CDR3: CASSSLLMVEETQYF
V: TRBV7-2
J: TRBJ2-5
D: -
size: -

DNA: TGTGCCAGCAGCTTAGAGCTAGGGTCCTACAATGAGCAGTTCTTC
CDR3: CASSLELGSYNEQFF
V: TRBV7-2
J: TRBJ2-1
D: -
size: -